Presented here are 5 T cell receptor beta chains from one specimen sequenced in a study of shared clonotypes between healthy human individuals. Using immunoSEQ multiplex PCR, the repertoire was profiled, and TCRdb retains in-frame clones only, with some absent. The table lists some 1.5 million clones, roughly 96% of them singletons. Sequenced: naive CD4+ T cells sorted from blood. Stated subset: CD45RA+ positively selected. The receptors derive from a man younger than 40 in good health.

V and J are TRBV9 and TRBJ2-1, with D perhaps matching TRBD1 (6 bases). The V and J ends lost 4 bases and 6 bases respectively, with 11 bases between them. This CDR3 is 13 amino acids long. Per the germline V gene, CDR1 is SGDLS and CDR2 is YYNGEE. The CDR3 reads CASSHQGSNEQFF. In nucleotides, the CDR3 is TGTGCCAGCAGCCATCAGGGGAGCAATGAGCAGTTCTTC.

The chain joins TRBV15 to TRBJ2-3; tentative D call: TRBD1 (6 bases). The V and J ends lost 3 bases and 1 base respectively, with 8 bases between them. Germline V CDR1 and CDR2: LNHNV, YYDKDF (reference sequence). The CDR3 spans 14 residues. This CDR3 reads CATSRWTGTDTQYF. As DNA, the CDR3 is TGTGCCACCAGCAGGTGGACAGGCACAGATACGCAGTATTTT. Variable domain in full (rest from reference TRBV15 and TRBJ2-3): DAMVIQNPRYQVTQFGKPVTLSCSQTLNHNVMYWYQQKSSQAPKLLFHYYDKDFNNEADTPDNFQSRRPNTSFCFLDIRSPGLGDTAMYLCATSRWTGTDTQYFGPGTRLTVL.

This clone appeared once. The chain has TRBV6-5 and TRBJ1-2; D is ambiguous. The germline gives CDR1 MNHEY, CDR2 SVGAGI. Trimming removed 7 bases from V and 2 bases from J, with 8 bases in between. This CDR3 has 12 residues. The CDR3 bases are TGTGCCAGCATAGATGGGAACTATGGCTACACCTTC. This sequence encodes CASIDGNYGYTF.

This chain uses TRBV9 with TRBJ1-5; D is uncertain. Germline CDR1 reads SGDLS; CDR2 reads YYNGEE. The CDR3 covers 13 residues. The V gene lost 1 base and the J gene lost 8 bases, with 10 bases spanning the gap. In DNA, the CDR3 is TGTGCCAGCAGCGTACAGCCCCAGGAGCCCCAGCATTTT. Protein: CASSVQPQEPQHF. The complete variable domain, with remaining parts taken from reference TRBV9 and TRBJ1-5, reads DSGVTQTPKHLITATGQRVTLRCSPRSGDLSVYWYQQSLDQGLQFLIQYYNGEERAKGNILERFSAQQFPDLHSELNLSSLELGDSALYFCASSVQPQEPQHFGDGTRLSIL.

There are a few counts of this clone. The rearrangement links TRBV7-9 to TRBJ1-2, with D unclear. V was pared by 5 bases and J by 1 base, with 11 bases between. Germline assignment: CDR1 SEHNR and CDR2 FQNEAQ (reference sequence). The CDR3 runs to 14 residues. Written as DNA, the CDR3 is TGTGCCAGCAGCCCATCGGGGATTAACTATGGCTACACCTTC. Amino acid sequence: CASSPSGINYGYTF.